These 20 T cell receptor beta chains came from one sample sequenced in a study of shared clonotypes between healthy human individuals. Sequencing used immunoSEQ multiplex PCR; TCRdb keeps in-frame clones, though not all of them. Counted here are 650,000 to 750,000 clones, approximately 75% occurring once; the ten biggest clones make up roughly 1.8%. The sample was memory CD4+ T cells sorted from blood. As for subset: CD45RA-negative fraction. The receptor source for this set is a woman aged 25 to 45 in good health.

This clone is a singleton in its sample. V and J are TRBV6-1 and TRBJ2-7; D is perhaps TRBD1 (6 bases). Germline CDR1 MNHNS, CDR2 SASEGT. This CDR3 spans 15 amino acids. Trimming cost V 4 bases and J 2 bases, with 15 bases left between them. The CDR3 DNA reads TGTGCCAGCAGTGCCGGGACACCCATCACCTACGAGCAGTACTTC. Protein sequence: CASSAGTPITYEQYF.

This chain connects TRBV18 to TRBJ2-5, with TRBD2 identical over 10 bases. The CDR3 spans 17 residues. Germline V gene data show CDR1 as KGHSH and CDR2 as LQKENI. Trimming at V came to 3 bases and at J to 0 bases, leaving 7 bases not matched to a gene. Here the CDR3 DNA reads TGTGCCAGCTCACCGGGCGGGACTAGCGCCTACCAAGAGACCCAGTACTTC. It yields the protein CASSPGGTSAYQETQYF. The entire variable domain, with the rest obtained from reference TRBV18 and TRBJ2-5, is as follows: NAGVMQNPRHLVRRRGQEARLRCSPMKGHSHVYWYRQLPEEGLKFMVYLQKENIIDESGMPKERFSAEFPKEGPSILRIQQVVRGDSAAYFCASSPGGTSAYQETQYFGPGTRLLVL.

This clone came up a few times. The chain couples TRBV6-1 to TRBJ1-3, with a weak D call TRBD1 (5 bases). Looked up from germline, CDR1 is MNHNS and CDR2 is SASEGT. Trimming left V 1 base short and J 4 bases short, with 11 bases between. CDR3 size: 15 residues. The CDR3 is CASSEGWGQGNTIYF. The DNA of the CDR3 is TGTGCCAGCAGTGAAGGATGGGGCCAGGGAAACACCATATATTTT.

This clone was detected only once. CDR3 nucleotide sequence: TGTGCCAGCAATAACTATCCGGGACTAGCGGGAGGGAGGCCCTACGAGCAGTACTTC. Amino acid sequence: CASNNYPGLAGGRPYEQYF. The V call is TRBV2, the J call TRBJ2-7; TRBD2 agrees at 16 bases. CDR3 length: 19 amino acids. Losses at the gene ends were 7 bases for V and 2 bases for J; bases not matched to a gene: 14. The germline gives CDR1 SNHLY, CDR2 FYNNEI.

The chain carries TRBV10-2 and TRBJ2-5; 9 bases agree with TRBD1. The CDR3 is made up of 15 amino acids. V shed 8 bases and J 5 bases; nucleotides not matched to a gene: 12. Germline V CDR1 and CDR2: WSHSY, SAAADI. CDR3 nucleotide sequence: TGCGCCAGCTCAAGACAGGGGGTTTTGGAGGAGACCCAGTACTTC. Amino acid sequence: CASSRQGVLEETQYF.

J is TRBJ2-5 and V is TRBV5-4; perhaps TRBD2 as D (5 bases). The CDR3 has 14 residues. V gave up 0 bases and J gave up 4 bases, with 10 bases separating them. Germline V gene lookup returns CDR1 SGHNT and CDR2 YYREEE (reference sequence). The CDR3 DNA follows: TGTGCCAGCAGCTTGGACTTACGGGGAGAGACCCAGTACTTC. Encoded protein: CASSLDLRGETQYF.

The CDR3 coding sequence is TGCGCCAGCAGCTTCCCTGGCGGGAGCACAGATACGCAGTATTTT. Its translation: CASSFPGGSTDTQYF. The chain employs TRBV5-1 and TRBJ2-3, with D tentatively TRBD2 (5 bases). The germline V gene has CDR1 SGHRS and CDR2 YFSETQ. Trimming removed 2 bases at V and 0 bases at J, with 10 bases between. The CDR3 is made up of 15 amino acids.

In DNA form, the CDR3 reads TGTGCCAGCAGTGAGCAACTGCGGGTCTCTGGAAACACCATATATTTT. Translating it yields CASSEQLRVSGNTIYF. The chain joins TRBV2 to TRBJ1-3; D not certain. The V and J ends lost 3 bases and 0 bases respectively, with 12 bases between them. Germline values: CDR1 SNHLY, CDR2 FYNNEI. This CDR3 comprises 16 residues.

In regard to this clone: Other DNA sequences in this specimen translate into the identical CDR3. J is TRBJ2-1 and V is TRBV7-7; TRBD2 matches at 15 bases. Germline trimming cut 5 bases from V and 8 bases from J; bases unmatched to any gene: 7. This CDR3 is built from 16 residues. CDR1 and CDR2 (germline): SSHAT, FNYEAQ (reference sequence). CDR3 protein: CASSPGLAGGIYEQFF. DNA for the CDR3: TGTGCCAGCAGCCCTGGACTAGCGGGAGGGATTTATGAGCAGTTCTTC.

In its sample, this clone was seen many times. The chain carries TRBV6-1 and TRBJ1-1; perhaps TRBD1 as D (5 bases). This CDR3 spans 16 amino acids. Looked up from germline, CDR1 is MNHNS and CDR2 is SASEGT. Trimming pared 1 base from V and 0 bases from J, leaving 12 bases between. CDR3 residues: CASSEGGADLNTEAFF. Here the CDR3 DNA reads TGTGCCAGCAGTGAAGGAGGGGCAGACTTGAACACTGAAGCTTTCTTT.

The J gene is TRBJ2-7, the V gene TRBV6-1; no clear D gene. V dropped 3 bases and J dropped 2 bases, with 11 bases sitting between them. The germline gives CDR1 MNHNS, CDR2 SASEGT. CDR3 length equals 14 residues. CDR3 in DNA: TGTGCCAGCAGTGAGTGGGGAAGCGCCTACGAGCAGTACTTC. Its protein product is CASSEWGSAYEQYF.

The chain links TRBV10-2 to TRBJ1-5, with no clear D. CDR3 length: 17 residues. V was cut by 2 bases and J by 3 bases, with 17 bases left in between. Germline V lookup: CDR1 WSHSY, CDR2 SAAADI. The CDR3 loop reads CASSEREGSANNQPQHF. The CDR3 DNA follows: TGCGCCAGCAGTGAGAGGGAAGGGTCAGCCAACAATCAGCCCCAGCATTTT.

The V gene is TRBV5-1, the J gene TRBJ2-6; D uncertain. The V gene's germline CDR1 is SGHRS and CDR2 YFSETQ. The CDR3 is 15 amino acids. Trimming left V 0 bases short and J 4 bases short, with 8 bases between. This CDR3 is CASSLGPPGANVLTF. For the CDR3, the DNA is TGCGCCAGCAGCTTGGGTCCCCCGGGGGCCAACGTCCTGACTTTC.

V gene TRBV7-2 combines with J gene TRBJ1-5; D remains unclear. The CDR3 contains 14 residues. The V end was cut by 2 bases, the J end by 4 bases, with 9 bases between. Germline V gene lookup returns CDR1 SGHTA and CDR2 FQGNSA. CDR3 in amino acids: CASSLREGNQPQHF. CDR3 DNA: TGTGCCAGCAGCTTAAGGGAAGGGAATCAGCCCCAGCATTTT.

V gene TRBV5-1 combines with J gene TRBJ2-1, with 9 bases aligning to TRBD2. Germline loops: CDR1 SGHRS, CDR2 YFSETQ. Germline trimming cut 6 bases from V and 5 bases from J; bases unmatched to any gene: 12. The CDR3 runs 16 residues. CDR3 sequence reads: CASTLGLAGNNNEQFF. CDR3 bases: TGCGCCAGCACACTGGGCCTAGCGGGAAACAACAATGAGCAGTTCTTC.

The CDR3 nucleotides read TGTGCCAGCACTGGAGTTGGGCGGGCGGGCACAGATACGCAGTATTTT. The encoded protein is CASTGVGRAGTDTQYF. This chain links TRBV25-1 with TRBJ2-3; possibly TRBD2 for D (5 bases). The CDR3 spans 16 residues. Germline V gene lookup returns CDR1 MGHDK and CDR2 SYGVNS. The germline V and J ends were trimmed by 7 bases and 1 base, with 18 bases remaining between them.

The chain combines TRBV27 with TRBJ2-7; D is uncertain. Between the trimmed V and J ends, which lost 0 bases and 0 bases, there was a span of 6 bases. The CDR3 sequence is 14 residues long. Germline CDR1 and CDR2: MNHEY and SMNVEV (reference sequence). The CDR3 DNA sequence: TGTGCCAGCAGTTTATCGCCGGACTCCTACGAGCAGTACTTC. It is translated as CASSLSPDSYEQYF.

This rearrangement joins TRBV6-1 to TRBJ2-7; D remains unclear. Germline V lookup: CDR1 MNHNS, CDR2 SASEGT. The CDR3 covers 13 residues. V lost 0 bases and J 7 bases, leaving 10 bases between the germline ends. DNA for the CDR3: TGTGCCAGCAGTGAAGCGCACTGGCGGGAGCAGTACTTC. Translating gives CASSEAHWREQYF.

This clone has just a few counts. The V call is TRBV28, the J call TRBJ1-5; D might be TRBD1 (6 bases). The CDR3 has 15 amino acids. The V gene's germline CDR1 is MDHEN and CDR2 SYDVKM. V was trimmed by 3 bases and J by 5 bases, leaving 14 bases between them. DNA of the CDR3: TGTGCCAGCAGTTTCGGCGGGGGCGTGGATCAGCCCCAGCATTTT. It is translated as CASSFGGGVDQPQHF.

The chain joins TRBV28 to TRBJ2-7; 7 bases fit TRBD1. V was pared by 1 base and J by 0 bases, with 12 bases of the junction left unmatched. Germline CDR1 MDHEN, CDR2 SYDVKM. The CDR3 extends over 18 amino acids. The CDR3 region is CASSLSMTGQPFSYEQYF. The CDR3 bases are TGTGCCAGCAGTTTATCTATGACGGGACAGCCGTTCTCCTACGAGCAGTACTTC. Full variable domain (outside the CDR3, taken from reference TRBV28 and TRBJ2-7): DVKVTQSSRYLVKRTGEKVFLECVQDMDHENMFWYRQDPGLGLRLIYFSYDVKMKEKGDIPEGYSVSREKKERFSLILESASTNQTSMYLCASSLSMTGQPFSYEQYFGPGTRLTVT.